The source of this TCR beta chain is a study of regulatory T cells. General study results and limits: In patients, unique TRB V-J pairs were restricted and V/J usage skewed, especially in Tregs.

About this clone: Its antigen is unknown.

The PCR used 52 TRBV and 13 TRBJ primers. Measured with immunoSEQ multiplex PCR; TCRdb has only the in-frame clones, and not every one. The sample yields 21,000 or so clones, approximately 93% seen once. The clonotype originates from a child aged 2 to 10 with CD3G deficiency. Material for sequencing was CD8+ T cells sorted from blood.

The CDR3 DNA reads as TGTGCCAGCAGCGTAGGCGGATCGAACACCGGGGAGCTGTTTTTT. Translation gives CASSVGGSNTGELFF. This chain uses TRBV9 with TRBJ2-2; no definite D call. CDR3 length: 15 residues. Trimming left V 0 bases short and J 0 bases short, with 6 bases between. The germline CDR1 and CDR2 sequences are SGDLS and YYNGEE. Variable domain in full (rest from reference TRBV9 and TRBJ2-2): DSGVTQTPKHLITATGQRVTLRCSPRSGDLSVYWYQQSLDQGLQFLIQYYNGEERAKGNILERFSAQQFPDLHSELNLSSLELGDSALYFCASSVGGSNTGELFFGEGSRLTVL.